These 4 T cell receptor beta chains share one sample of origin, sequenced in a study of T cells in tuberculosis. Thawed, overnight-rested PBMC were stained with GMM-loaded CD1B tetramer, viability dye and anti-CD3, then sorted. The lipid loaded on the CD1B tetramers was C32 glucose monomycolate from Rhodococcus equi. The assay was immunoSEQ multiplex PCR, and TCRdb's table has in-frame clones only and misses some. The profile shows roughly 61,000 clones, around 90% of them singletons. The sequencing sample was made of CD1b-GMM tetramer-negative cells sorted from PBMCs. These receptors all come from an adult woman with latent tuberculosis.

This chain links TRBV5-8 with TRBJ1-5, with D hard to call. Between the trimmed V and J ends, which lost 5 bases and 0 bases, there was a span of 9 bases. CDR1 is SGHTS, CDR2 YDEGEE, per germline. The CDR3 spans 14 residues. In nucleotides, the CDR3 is TGTGCCAGCAGTTCGGGGTTTAGCAATCAGCCCCAGCATTTT. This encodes CASSSGFSNQPQHF.

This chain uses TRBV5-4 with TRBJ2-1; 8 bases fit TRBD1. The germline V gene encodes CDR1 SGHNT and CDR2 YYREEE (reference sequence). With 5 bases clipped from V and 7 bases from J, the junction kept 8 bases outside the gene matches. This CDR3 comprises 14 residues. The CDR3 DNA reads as TGTGCCAGCAGTCGAGGACAGGGAGAGAATGAGCAGTTCTTC. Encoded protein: CASSRGQGENEQFF. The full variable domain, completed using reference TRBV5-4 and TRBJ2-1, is ETGVTQSPTHLIKTRGQQVTLRCSSQSGHNTVSWYQQALGQGPQFIFQYYREEENGRGNFPPRFSGLQFPNYSSELNVNALELDDSALYLCASSRGQGENEQFFGPGTRLTVL.

Written as DNA, the CDR3 is TGTGCCAGCAGTCAGGGCCCAGAGACCCAGTACTTC. It is translated as CASSQGPETQYF. The gene calls are TRBV6-1 and TRBJ2-5; weak D call: TRBD1 (5 bases). Deletions cut 5 bases from V and 4 bases from J, with 8 bases between. Germline CDR1 MNHNS, CDR2 SASEGT. The CDR3 has 12 residues.

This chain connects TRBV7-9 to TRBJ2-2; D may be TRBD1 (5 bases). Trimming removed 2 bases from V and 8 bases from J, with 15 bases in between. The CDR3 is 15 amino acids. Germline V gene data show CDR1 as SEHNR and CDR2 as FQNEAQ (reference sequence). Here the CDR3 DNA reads TGTGCCAGCAGCTTATTGGCCTCCCAGGGAGGGGAGCTGTTTTTT. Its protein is CASSLLASQGGELFF.